The 9 T cell receptor beta chains below all came from one sample that was sequenced in a study of blood T cells in healthy people across ages. Combining a sample-barcoded 5' primer with a J-beta primer mix, a second PCR ran for 7 to 11 cycles. TCRdb called the 5' RACE reads again in MiXCR, with one record for every CDR3 protein. In the table there are almost 800,000 distinct CDR3 sequences, 55% to 75% of which are singletons. Sequencing used blood. The receptors were sampled from a man aged 30 to 39 in good health.

This chain joins TRBV27 and TRBJ1-6; D unresolved. Germline V gene data show CDR1 as MNHEY and CDR2 as SMNVEV (reference sequence). This CDR3 contains 13 residues. V lost 4 bases, J lost 8 bases, and 9 bases lay in between. As DNA, the CDR3 is TGTGCCAGCAGTTGGATCGAAGATTCACCCCTCCACTTT. Residues: CASSWIEDSPLHF.

The V and J genes are TRBV20-1 and TRBJ2-1; D might be TRBD1 or TRBD2, each matching 5 bases. Trimming took off 0 bases at V and 0 bases at J, with 12 bases between the two ends. Per the germline V gene, CDR1 is DFQATT and CDR2 is SNEGSKA (reference sequence). The CDR3 extends over 16 amino acids. The CDR3 reads CSARDRAGSSYNEQFF. Written as DNA, the CDR3 is TGCAGTGCTAGAGATAGGGCAGGGAGCTCCTACAATGAGCAGTTCTTC.

This clonotype was seen more than once but under ten times. The J gene is TRBJ2-3, the V gene TRBV7-2, with 7 bases identical to TRBD1. Germline CDR1 is SGHTA and CDR2 is FQGNSA. With V trimmed by 5 bases and J by 6 bases, 14 bases remained unmatched. This CDR3 spans 16 amino acids. The CDR3 nucleotides are TGTGCCAGCAGCGCCCCGACAGGGATGGTTTCGGATACGCAGTATTTT. This gives the protein CASSAPTGMVSDTQYF. Looking up the rest from reference TRBV7-2 and TRBJ2-3 gives the full variable domain: GAGVSQSPSNKVTEKGKDVELRCDPISGHTALYWYRQSLGQGLEFLIYFQGNSAPDKSGLPSDRFSAERTGGSVSTLTIQRTQQEDSAVYLCASSAPTGMVSDTQYFGPGTRLTVL.

The gene calls are TRBV3-1 and TRBJ2-3; no clear D. Germline V gene sequence: CDR1 LGHDT, CDR2 YNNKEL (reference sequence). Trimming took 1 base from V and 0 from J, leaving 5 bases between them. There are 14 residues in the CDR3. CDR3 sequence: CASSQGYSTDTQYF. The DNA of the CDR3 is TGTGCCAGCAGCCAAGGCTATAGCACAGATACGCAGTATTTT.

The gene calls are TRBV5-1 and TRBJ1-2; 10 bases agree with TRBD1. The V segment lost 0 bases and the J segment 8 bases; nucleotides outside the gene matches: 4. CDR3 length: 14 residues. CDR1 SGHRS and CDR2 YFSETQ come from the germline V gene. As DNA, the CDR3 is TGCGCCAGCAGCTTGGTGGGGACAGGGGCCGGCTACACCTTC. Its protein is CASSLVGTGAGYTF.

This chain joins TRBV5-6 and TRBJ1-1; D gene unclear. Between the trimmed V and J ends, which lost 2 bases and 4 bases, there was a span of 9 bases. Germline lookup yields CDR1 SGHDT and CDR2 YYEEEE. The CDR3 runs to 13 residues. The CDR3 reads CASSFRAGTEAFF. The DNA of the CDR3 is TGTGCCAGCAGCTTTAGGGCGGGCACTGAAGCTTTCTTT. Using reference TRBV5-6 and TRBJ1-1 for the parts outside the CDR3, the full variable domain is DAGVTQSPTHLIKTRGQQVTLRCSPKSGHDTVSWYQQALGQGPQFIFQYYEEEERQRGNFPDRFSGHQFPNYSSELNVNALLLGDSALYLCASSFRAGTEAFFGQGTRLTVV.

The chain joins TRBV7-6 to TRBJ1-1; TRBD1 might be the D (5 bases). The length of the CDR3 is 19 residues. Germline V gives CDR1 SGHVS, CDR2 FNYEAQ. Trimming shortened V by 4 bases and J by 1 base, and 25 bases separated the two germline ends. The CDR3, as DNA: TGTGCCAGCAGCTCGGGAATGGGGGGTCCGGGGGTTTGGAACACTGAAGCTTTCTTT. It yields the protein CASSSGMGGPGVWNTEAFF.

This clonotype turned up a few times. The chain uses TRBV6-5 and TRBJ2-5; D is ambiguous. The V gene's germline CDR1 is MNHEY and CDR2 SVGAGI. The V and J ends lost 5 bases and 4 bases respectively, with 11 bases between them. There are 13 residues in the CDR3. The CDR3 sequence: CASSPVVRETQYF. CDR3 DNA: TGTGCCAGCAGTCCCGTGGTTCGAGAGACCCAGTACTTC.

CDR3 region: CASSPWRQGLREKLFF. The CDR3 nucleotides are TGTGCCAGCAGTCCATGGAGGCAGGGGTTGCGGGAAAAACTGTTTTTT. J is TRBJ1-4 and V is TRBV11-2, with D perhaps matching TRBD1 (6 bases). Between the trimmed V and J ends, which lost 6 bases and 8 bases, there was a span of 22 bases. This CDR3 region has 16 residues. Germline V lookup: CDR1 SGHAT, CDR2 FQNNGV. The entire variable domain, with the rest obtained from reference TRBV11-2 and TRBJ1-4, is as follows: EAGVAQSPRYKIIEKRQSVAFWCNPISGHATLYWYQQILGQGPKLLIQFQNNGVVDDSQLPKDRFSAERLKGVDSTLKIQPAKLEDSAVYLCASSPWRQGLREKLFFGSGTQLSVL.